This TCR beta chain derives from a study of blood T cell repertoires in COVID-19. Study-level background: PBMCs, B-cell-depleted T cells, or T cells were the source of the cDNA or gDNA that made up the material.

Looked up from germline, CDR1 is MNHEY and CDR2 is SMNVEV (reference sequence). CDR3 size: 17 residues. The V segment lost 7 bases and the J segment 10 bases; nucleotides outside the gene matches: 20. This table comes from immunoSEQ multiplex PCR, and its TCRdb copy is limited to in-frame clones, with some not included. The sample lists 400,000 to 450,000 clones; approximately 92% were seen once. Cohorts were assigned according to the clinical history that participants reported. This TCR was sampled from a man aged 25 to 45 who had recovered from COVID-19. V is TRBV27 and J is TRBJ1-4; 8 nucleotides match TRBD1. The sequenced sample consisted of PBMCs or T cells enriched from blood (not recorded which). Written as DNA, the CDR3 is TGTGCCAGCATTCCCCCACGAGGACAGGGATGGGAAGCAAAACTGTTTTTT. Translated, it gives CASIPPRGQGWEAKLFF.